This T cell receptor beta chain was captured by sequencing in a study of T-cell reconstitution after alpha-beta-depleted transplantation in children. This clonotype was seen only a few times. J lost 1 base, V lost 1 base, and 6 bases had no gene match. Germline CDR1 is SGHTA and CDR2 is FQGNSA. The CDR3 runs to 16 residues. Preparation of the TCRbeta library involved a method that used unique molecular identifiers. TCRdb independently ran MiXCR on the PCR reads; one entry per CDR3 protein. The sample gives around 380,000 distinct CDR3 sequences, roughly a tenth of which show up once; about 5% is in the top ten.

This sequence joins TRBV7-2 and TRBJ2-5, with 7 bases lining up with TRBD2. The sequenced sample was PBMCs from the stem cell graft donor, obtained from the stem cell graft. The sequence came from a human donor who donated a stem cell graft to a child with acute myeloid leukemia. The CDR3, as DNA: TGTGCCAGCAGCTTAGTTGGGCGGGGGATCCAAGAGACCCAGTACTTC. The encoded protein is CASSLVGRGIQETQYF.